The 26 T cell receptor beta chains reported below all come from one sample, sequenced in a study of vaccination effects on CD4 cells after COVID-19. Sequencing followed a ViraFEST assay step that expanded antigen-specific CD4+ T cells with viral peptide pools. Subsequent to less than eleven days of culture, CD4+ T cells were isolated. Their target antigens are unknown. Generated by immunoSEQ multiplex PCR, the TCRdb table keeps only in-frame clones and is missing some. The sample records around 79,000 clones, 74% being singletons. This sample comprised CD4+ T cells from PBMCs cultured with HCoV-229E spike peptides, obtained before COVID-19 vaccination. These receptors all come from a human donor who received a COVID-19 vaccine.

The chain has TRBV14 and TRBJ1-6, with D possibly TRBD1 on 6 matching bases. From germline, CDR1 is SGHDN and CDR2 FVKESK. The CDR3 is 15 amino acids. The germline V and J ends were trimmed by 1 base and 9 bases, with 13 bases remaining between them. CDR3 region: CASSQGQVDLSPLHF. CDR3 bases: TGTGCCAGCAGCCAAGGACAGGTTGACCTTTCACCCCTCCACTTT.

The gene calls are TRBV6-5 and TRBJ2-2; D is unresolved. V was clipped by 7 bases and J by 7 bases, with 16 bases between them. This CDR3 comprises 14 residues. CDR1 and CDR2 (germline): MNHEY, SVGAGI. CDR3 nucleotide sequence: TGTGCCAGCACCGGATTGAGAGACCTCGGGGAGCTGTTTTTT. Translated, it gives CASTGLRDLGELFF.

The rearrangement uses TRBV5-1 and TRBJ1-2, with a weak D call TRBD1 (5 bases). The length of the CDR3 is 16 residues. The germline gives CDR1 SGHRS, CDR2 YFSETQ. Trimming removed 4 bases at V and 4 bases at J, with 20 bases between. CDR3 bases: TGCGCCAGCAGCCAAACCACCGGGACGATTATCTATGGCTACACCTTC. Residues: CASSQTTGTIIYGYTF. The full variable domain, its missing parts supplied by reference TRBV5-1 and TRBJ1-2, is KAGVTQTPRYLIKTRGQQVTLSCSPISGHRSVSWYQQTPGQGLQFLFEYFSETQRNKGNFPGRFSGRQFSNSRSEMNVSTLELGDSALYLCASSQTTGTIIYGYTFGSGTRLTVV.

The V and J genes are TRBV28 and TRBJ1-2; no clear D gene. Trimming removed 8 bases at V and 6 bases at J, with 16 bases between. Germline V gene data show CDR1 as MDHEN and CDR2 as SYDVKM. The CDR3 totals 13 residues. CDR3 sequence: CASGYRGFDGYTF. Written as DNA, the CDR3 is TGTGCCAGCGGTTATCGGGGTTTTGATGGCTACACCTTC.

V usage is TRBV5-1 and J usage is TRBJ2-3, with TRBD2 matching 7 bases. Germline CDR1 and CDR2: SGHRS and YFSETQ. Germline trimming cut 3 bases from V and 4 bases from J; bases unmatched to any gene: 8. There are 15 residues in the CDR3. CDR3 sequence: CASSWGGKDADTQYF. CDR3 bases: TGCGCCAGCAGCTGGGGGGGTAAAGATGCAGATACGCAGTATTTT.

The V call is TRBV7-3, the J call TRBJ2-3; D is possibly TRBD1 or TRBD2 (5 bases each). V was clipped by 4 bases and J by 2 bases, with 10 bases between them. CDR1 is SGHTA, CDR2 FQGTGA, per germline. The CDR3 covers 14 residues. As DNA, the CDR3 is TGTGCCAGCAGCTCTGGGACGGCCACAGATACGCAGTATTTT. Its translation is CASSSGTATDTQYF.

The CDR3 DNA follows: TGTGCCAGCAGTGTTCCGGGACTAGCAGTCACAGATACGCAGTATTTT. It encodes CASSVPGLAVTDTQYF. The chain joins TRBV28 to TRBJ2-3, with 9 bases matching TRBD2. Germline CDR1 is MDHEN and CDR2 is SYDVKM. The J segment lost 2 bases and the V segment lost 5 bases, leaving 8 bases of the junction unmatched. This CDR3 region has 16 residues.

This chain uses TRBV18 with TRBJ1-6; maybe TRBD1 (5 bases). V dropped 3 bases and J dropped 9 bases, with 12 bases sitting between them. Germline-derived CDR1 and CDR2 are KGHSH and LQKENI. This CDR3 comprises 14 residues. This chain's CDR3 is CASSPRRGSSPLHF. Here the CDR3 DNA reads TGTGCCAGCTCACCCCGGAGGGGCTCTTCACCCCTCCACTTT. The whole variable domain, remainder taken from reference TRBV18 and TRBJ1-6, is NAGVMQNPRHLVRRRGQEARLRCSPMKGHSHVYWYRQLPEEGLKFMVYLQKENIIDESGMPKERFSAEFPKEGPSILRIQQVVRGDSAAYFCASSPRRGSSPLHFGNGTRLTVT.

The chain carries TRBV5-5 and TRBJ1-2, with 7 positions matching TRBD1. The CDR3 totals 18 residues. V shed 0 bases and J 5 bases; nucleotides not matched to a gene: 16. From germline, CDR1 is SGHKS and CDR2 YYEKEE (reference sequence). The CDR3 sequence is CASSLADRATSLGYGYTF. The CDR3 DNA is TGTGCCAGCAGCTTGGCCGACAGGGCGACTTCCCTCGGATATGGCTACACCTTC.

The J gene is TRBJ2-1, the V gene TRBV30; 10 bases are a match to TRBD1. In germline, CDR1 is GTSNPN, CDR2 SVGIG (reference sequence). The CDR3 sequence is 14 residues long. This CDR3 is CARRTGGFYNEQFF. Written as DNA, the CDR3 is TGTGCACGGAGGACAGGGGGTTTCTACAATGAGCAGTTCTTC.

This clone was counted between two and nine times. The chain combines TRBV7-8 with TRBJ1-4, with D possibly being TRBD1 (5 bases). Deletions cut 1 base from V and 3 bases from J, with 9 bases between. Germline CDR1 is SGHVS and CDR2 is FQNEAQ. The CDR3 is 15 amino acids. This CDR3 reads CASSLVRQSNEKLFF. The CDR3 DNA sequence: TGTGCCAGCAGCTTAGTTAGACAGTCTAATGAAAAACTGTTTTTT.

J is TRBJ2-7 and V is TRBV6-2 or TRBV6-3; 7 positions match TRBD2. V lost 2 bases, J lost 3 bases, and 4 bases stayed unmatched. Germline CDR1 MNHEY, CDR2 SVGEGT. This CDR3 is built from 14 residues. The CDR3 coding sequence is TGTGCCAGCAGTTACAGCGGGGTCGGCTACGAGCAGTACGTC. Amino acid sequence: CASSYSGVGYEQYV.

This chain connects TRBV24-1 to TRBJ2-5; the match to TRBD1 covers 8 bases. Germline V gives CDR1 KGHDR, CDR2 SFDVKD. J gave up 1 base and V 4 bases, and 10 bases lay outside the gene matches. The length of the CDR3 is 17 residues. CDR3 sequence: CATSDQTGATSQETQYF. The CDR3 DNA reads as TGTGCCACCAGTGACCAGACAGGGGCGACCTCCCAAGAGACCCAGTACTTC.

This chain joins TRBV24-1 and TRBJ2-5, with 9 bases fitting TRBD1. Germline assignment: CDR1 KGHDR and CDR2 SFDVKD. Trimming removed 0 bases from V and 5 bases from J; junction bases left unmatched: 3. The CDR3 contains 15 residues. The CDR3 sequence: CATSDLTGTGETQYF. The CDR3 DNA reads as TGTGCCACCAGTGATTTGACCGGGACAGGGGAGACCCAGTACTTC.

The V call is TRBV7-2, the J call TRBJ2-1; unclear D gene. Germline V gene sequence: CDR1 SGHTA, CDR2 FQGNSA. V was clipped by 0 bases and J by 9 bases, with 3 bases between them. CDR3 length: 11 amino acids. CDR3 loop: CASSLAAEQFF. The DNA of the CDR3 is TGTGCCAGCAGCTTAGCGGCTGAGCAGTTCTTC.

The rearrangement links TRBV30 to TRBJ2-2; 8 bases line up with TRBD2. The CDR3 is 15 residues long. Germline-derived CDR1 and CDR2 are GTSNPN and SVGIG (reference sequence). V lost 3 bases and J lost 2; bases outside the gene matches: 5. The CDR3 sequence is CAWSRGGPNTGELFF. CDR3 sequence (DNA): TGTGCCTGGAGCCGCGGGGGGCCAAACACCGGGGAGCTGTTTTTT.

V is TRBV24-1 and J is TRBJ2-3, with D unresolved. The CDR3 has 14 residues. CDR1 is KGHDR and CDR2 is SFDVKD in the germline V gene. V lost 5 bases and J lost 0, with 8 bases in between. CDR3 sequence (DNA): TGTGCCACCAGTGGGGCGGTCAGCACAGATACGCAGTATTTT. The encoded protein is CATSGAVSTDTQYF.

This clone was found once. The J gene is TRBJ1-1, the V gene TRBV14; D possibly corresponds to TRBD1 (6 bases). V was clipped by 3 bases and J by 0 bases, with 11 bases between them. Per the germline V gene, CDR1 is SGHDN and CDR2 is FVKESK. This CDR3 has 15 residues. The CDR3 loop is CASSQQGILNTEAFF. CDR3 DNA: TGTGCCAGCAGCCAGCAGGGGATATTGAACACTGAAGCTTTCTTT.

The V call is TRBV18, the J call TRBJ2-5; a weak D match, TRBD1 (6 bases). Deletions cut 6 bases from V and 0 bases from J, with 17 bases between. This CDR3 region has 16 residues. Germline-derived CDR1 and CDR2 are KGHSH and LQKENI. CDR3 sequence (DNA): TGTGCCAGCTCCGTTACGGACAGTTCCCACCAAGAGACCCAGTACTTC. It codes for CASSVTDSSHQETQYF.

In nucleotides, the CDR3 is TGTGCCAGTAGTTCTCCACCCGGGACAGGGGGCCGTAATTCACCCCTCCACTTT. Translating gives CASSSPPGTGGRNSPLHF. The chain uses TRBV19 and TRBJ1-6, with 12 positions matching TRBD1. Germline V gene data show CDR1 as LNHDA and CDR2 as SQIVND (reference sequence). The CDR3 consists of 18 residues. Losses at the gene ends were 5 bases for V and 6 bases for J; bases not matched to a gene: 11.

This clone was recorded only once. The chain uses TRBV6-5 and TRBJ1-2; TRBD1 matches at 9 bases. Per the germline V gene, CDR1 is MNHEY and CDR2 is SVGAGI. CDR3 length: 15 amino acids. Trimming removed 1 base from V and 8 bases from J; junction bases left unmatched: 8. CDR3: CASSYYRTGGGGYTF. CDR3 DNA: TGTGCCAGCAGTTACTATCGTACAGGGGGCGGAGGCTACACCTTC.

The chain combines TRBV5-5 with TRBJ2-3; TRBD2 matches at 11 bases. There are 15 residues in the CDR3. V trimming: 4 bases; J trimming: 9 bases; junction bases outside the gene matches: 10. CDR1 is SGHKS, CDR2 YYEKEE, per germline (reference sequence). The DNA of the CDR3 is TGTGCCAGCAGCCCTGCTAGCGGGGGGAAAACGACGCAGTATTTT. It yields the protein CASSPASGGKTTQYF.

The chain links TRBV5-1 to TRBJ2-5, with 9 positions matching TRBD2. Germline CDR1 SGHRS, CDR2 YFSETQ. The CDR3 sequence is 14 residues long. The V and J ends lost 0 bases and 5 bases, in that order; junction bases with no gene match: 2. CDR3 in DNA: TGCGCCAGCAGCTTGGAGCGGGGGGCGGAGACCCAGTACTTC. This gives the protein CASSLERGAETQYF. Full variable domain (remainder filled in from reference TRBV5-1 and TRBJ2-5): KAGVTQTPRYLIKTRGQQVTLSCSPISGHRSVSWYQQTPGQGLQFLFEYFSETQRNKGNFPGRFSGRQFSNSRSEMNVSTLELGDSALYLCASSLERGAETQYFGPGTRLLVL.

This clone was detected only a few times. The chain carries TRBV10-3 and TRBJ2-2; TRBD1 matches 9 bases. V shed 0 bases and J 6 bases; nucleotides not matched to a gene: 5. Per the germline V gene, CDR1 is ENHRY and CDR2 is SYGVKD. The CDR3 extends over 16 amino acids. For the CDR3, the DNA is TGTGCCATCAGTGAGTCGGGGACAGGGAGGTCCGGGGAGCTGTTTTTT. Translation gives CAISESGTGRSGELFF.

The chain employs TRBV15 and TRBJ1-2; D not certain. The germline CDR1 and CDR2 sequences are LNHNV and YYDKDF (reference sequence). This CDR3 contains 14 residues. V gave up 1 base and J gave up 1 base, with 7 bases separating them. The CDR3 coding sequence is TGTGCCACCAGCAGAGGAGGGAATAACTATGGCTACACCTTC. Its protein is CATSRGGNNYGYTF.

The rearrangement uses TRBV3-1 (or the pseudogene TRBV3-2) and TRBJ1-2, with TRBD1 as a possible D gene (6 bases). The CDR3 sequence is 14 residues long. V dropped 1 base and J dropped 7 bases, with 13 bases sitting between them. CDR1 is LGHDT, CDR2 YNNKEL, per germline (reference sequence). The DNA for the CDR3 is TGTGCCAGCAGCCAAGGTCCAACGGGGGCTGGCTACACCTTC. This translates into CASSQGPTGAGYTF.